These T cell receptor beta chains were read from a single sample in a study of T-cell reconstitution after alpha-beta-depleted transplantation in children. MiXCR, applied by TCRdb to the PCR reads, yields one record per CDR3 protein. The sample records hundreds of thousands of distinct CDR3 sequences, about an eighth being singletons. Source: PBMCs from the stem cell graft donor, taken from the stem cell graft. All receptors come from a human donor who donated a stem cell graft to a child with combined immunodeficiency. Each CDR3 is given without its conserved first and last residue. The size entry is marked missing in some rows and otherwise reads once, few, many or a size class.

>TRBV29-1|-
SVEGTVGYEQY
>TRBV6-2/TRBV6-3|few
ASSSAGQGIVTDTQY
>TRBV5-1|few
ASSLVLAGTGETQY
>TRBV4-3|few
ASSAILGTSGIETQY
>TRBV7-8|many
ASSLQGGRYNEQF
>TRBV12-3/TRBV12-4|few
ASSPGTVPAETQY
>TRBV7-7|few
ASSLDQGPEQF
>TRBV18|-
ASSPREGALSGELF
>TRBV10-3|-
AISEDRGWPGELF
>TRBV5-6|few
ASGLGQRGYT
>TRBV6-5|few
ASGWTGELF
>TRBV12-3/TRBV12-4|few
ASSWDRETGELF
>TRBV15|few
ATSRVRGWQPQH
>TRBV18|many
ASSPSRTGGYGYT
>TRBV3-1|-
ASSQDRGAEAF
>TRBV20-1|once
SVQPGLAGLAYNEQF
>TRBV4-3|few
ASSQDWASSDTQY
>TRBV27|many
ASRVGGLSPYEQY
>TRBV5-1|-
ASSLAQSPTEAF
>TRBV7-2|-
ASSLYGQGDGYT
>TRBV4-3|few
ASSQDIRSSYNEQF
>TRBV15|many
ATSRDQGSPTTQY
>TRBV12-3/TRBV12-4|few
AIGTGIGAF
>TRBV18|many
ASSLEDEQF
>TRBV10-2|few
ASWSGQGSPLH
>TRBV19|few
ASSIWEELQGQPQH
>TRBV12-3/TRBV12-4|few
ASSLGTSLETQY